These 10 T cell receptor beta chains originate from one sample sequenced in a study of identical twins. TCRdb used MiXCR to reprocess the 5' RACE reads, holding one entry per CDR3 protein. This sample yields 650,000 to 750,000 distinct CDR3 sequences, of which around 20% are seen a single time; around 4.5% belongs to the top ten. The same specimen was also included in a second study, on T cells expressing NK-cell markers.

Sequencing was done on a sample of PBMCs. All receptors derive from a woman aged 18-29 years in good health.

This clonotype was counted only a few times. The chain uses TRBV12-3 or TRBV12-4 and TRBJ2-1; D possibly corresponds to TRBD1 (5 bases). V lost 3 bases, J lost 8 bases, and 17 bases lay in between. The CDR3 has 15 residues. The CDR3 nucleotides are TGTGCCAGCAGTTTCACTGATCAGGGATACGATGAGCAGTTCTTC. Its translation: CASSFTDQGYDEQFF.

V usage is TRBV12-3 or TRBV12-4 and J usage is TRBJ2-1; 10 bases line up with TRBD2. Trimming at V came to 5 bases and at J to 4 bases, leaving 5 bases not matched to a gene. The CDR3 is 15 residues long. CDR3 residues: CASSPWTSGYNEQFF. CDR3 bases: TGTGCCAGCAGTCCGTGGACTAGCGGATACAATGAGCAGTTCTTC.

J is TRBJ2-2 and V is TRBV20-1; the match to TRBD2 covers 8 bases. V was pared by 3 bases and J by 2 bases, with 5 bases of the junction left unmatched. The germline V gene has CDR1 DFQATT and CDR2 SNEGSKA (reference sequence). The CDR3 covers 15 residues. In DNA form, the CDR3 reads TGCAGTGCTAGGTCACGGGGGGGAAACACCGGGGAGCTGTTTTTT. It is translated as CSARSRGGNTGELFF.

The table lists this clonotype with a few counts. The chain combines TRBV7-2 with TRBJ2-3; D gene uncertain. Germline CDR1 SGHTA, CDR2 FQGNSA. The V end was cut by 5 bases, the J end by 6 bases, with 12 bases between. The CDR3 is 13 amino acids. For the CDR3, the DNA is TGTGCCAGCAGCCCCAACCCGGCTGATACGCAGTATTTT. Translated, it gives CASSPNPADTQYF.

This clonotype occurred a few times. The chain couples TRBV7-2 to TRBJ1-2, with 8 bases lining up with TRBD1. The junction had 13 bases not matched to a gene; V was cut back by 8 bases and J by 8 bases. Germline values: CDR1 SGHTA, CDR2 FQGNSA. This CDR3 contains 14 residues. The CDR3 region has the DNA TGTGCCAGCTTACCCGGTCCGGACAGGGACGGCTACACCTTC. Its translation: CASLPGPDRDGYTF.

The V gene is TRBV5-6, the J gene TRBJ2-3; TRBD2 aligns across 15 bases. The germline CDR1 and CDR2 sequences are SGHDT and YYEEEE. V shed 3 bases and J 0 bases; nucleotides not matched to a gene: 5. This CDR3 comprises 18 residues. The CDR3 DNA follows: TGTGCCAGCAGCTCCCGGACTAGCGGGAGGGGGAGCACAGATACGCAGTATTTT. Protein: CASSSRTSGRGSTDTQYF.

This chain connects TRBV7-9 to TRBJ1-2; D is uncertain. The CDR3 totals 15 residues. Germline V gives CDR1 SEHNR, CDR2 FQNEAQ (reference sequence). Trimming took 5 bases from V and 1 from J, leaving 14 bases between them. CDR3 DNA: TGTGCCAGCAGCCCCCCCAGTCAAGATAACTATGGCTACACCTTC. Encoded protein: CASSPPSQDNYGYTF.

This clonotype has just a few counts. V usage is TRBV29-1 and J usage is TRBJ2-2; 12 bases align to TRBD1. CDR1 is SQVTM and CDR2 is ANQGSEA in the germline V gene. The CDR3 loop spans 18 amino acids. V was clipped by 6 bases and J by 6 bases; unmatched bases: 17. Here the CDR3 DNA reads TGCAGCGTCCGGGACAGGGGGCCCAGCGGGTCCATAGCCGGGGAGCTGTTTTTT. This encodes CSVRDRGPSGSIAGELFF.

The CDR3 reads CASSLYLRGKNEKLFF. DNA of the CDR3: TGTGCCAGCTCACTATACTTGCGGGGGAAAAATGAAAAACTGTTTTTT. This sequence joins TRBV18 and TRBJ1-4, with a weak D call TRBD1 (5 bases). V was pared by 4 bases and J by 5 bases, with 17 bases between. The CDR3 spans 16 residues. In germline, CDR1 is KGHSH, CDR2 LQKENI.

The V gene is TRBV5-1, the J gene TRBJ1-4; maybe TRBD1 (5 bases). The CDR3 sequence is 17 residues long. The germline CDR1 and CDR2 sequences are SGHRS and YFSETQ. V was cut by 1 base and J by 8 bases, with 21 bases left in between. CDR3 nucleotides: TGCGCCAGCAGCTTGACCCCCGGCAGGCAGGGCATAGAAAAACTGTTTTTT. Amino acid sequence: CASSLTPGRQGIEKLFF.